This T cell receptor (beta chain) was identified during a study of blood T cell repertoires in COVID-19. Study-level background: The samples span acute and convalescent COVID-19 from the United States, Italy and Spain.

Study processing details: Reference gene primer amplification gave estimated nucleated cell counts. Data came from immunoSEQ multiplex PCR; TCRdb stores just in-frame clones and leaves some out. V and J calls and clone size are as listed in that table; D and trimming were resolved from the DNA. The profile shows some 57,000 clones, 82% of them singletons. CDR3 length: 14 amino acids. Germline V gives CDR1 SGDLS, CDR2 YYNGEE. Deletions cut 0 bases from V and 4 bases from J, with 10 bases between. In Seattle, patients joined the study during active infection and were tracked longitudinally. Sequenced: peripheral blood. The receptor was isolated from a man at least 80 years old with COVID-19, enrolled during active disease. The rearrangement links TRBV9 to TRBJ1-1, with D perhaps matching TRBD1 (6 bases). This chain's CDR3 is CASSVDRVFTEAFF. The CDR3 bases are TGTGCCAGCAGCGTAGACAGGGTGTTCACTGAAGCTTTCTTT.